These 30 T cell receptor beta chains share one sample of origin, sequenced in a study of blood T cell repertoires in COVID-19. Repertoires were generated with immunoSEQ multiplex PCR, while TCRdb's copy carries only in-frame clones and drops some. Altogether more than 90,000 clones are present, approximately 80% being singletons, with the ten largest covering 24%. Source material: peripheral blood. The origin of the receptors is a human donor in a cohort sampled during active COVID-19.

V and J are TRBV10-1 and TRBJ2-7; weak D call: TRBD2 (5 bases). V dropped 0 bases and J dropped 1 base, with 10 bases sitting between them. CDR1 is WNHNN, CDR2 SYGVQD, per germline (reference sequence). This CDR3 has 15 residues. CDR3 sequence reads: CASSESGARSYEQYF. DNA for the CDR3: TGCGCCAGCAGTGAGTCGGGAGCGAGGTCCTACGAGCAGTACTTC.

CDR3 residues: CASTRTGGSPEAFF. CDR3 bases: TGTGCCAGCACCCGGACAGGGGGATCCCCTGAAGCTTTCTTT. J is TRBJ1-1 and V is TRBV6-4; 10 positions match TRBD1. Trimming cost V 7 bases and J 6 bases; bases outside gene matches: 8. Germline V CDR1 and CDR2: MRHNA, SNTAGT. CDR3 length equals 14 residues.

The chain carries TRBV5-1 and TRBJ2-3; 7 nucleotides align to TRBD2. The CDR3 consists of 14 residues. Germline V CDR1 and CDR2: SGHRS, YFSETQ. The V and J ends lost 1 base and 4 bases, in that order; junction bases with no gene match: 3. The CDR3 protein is CASSLTAGADTQYF. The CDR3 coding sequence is TGCGCCAGCAGCTTGACTGCGGGGGCAGATACGCAGTATTTT.

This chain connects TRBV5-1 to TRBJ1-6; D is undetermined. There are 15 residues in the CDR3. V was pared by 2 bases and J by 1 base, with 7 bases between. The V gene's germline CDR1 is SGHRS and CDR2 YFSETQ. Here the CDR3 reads CASSLILSYNSPLHF. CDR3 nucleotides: TGCGCCAGCAGCTTAATACTTTCCTATAATTCACCCCTCCACTTT.

CDR3 bases: TGTGCCAGCAGCGGGAGCCCCTACAATGAGCAGTTCTTC. Encoded protein: CASSGSPYNEQFF. V and J are TRBV6-5 and TRBJ2-1; TRBD2 is a possible D gene (6 bases). The V and J ends lost 6 bases and 2 bases respectively, with 8 bases between them. This CDR3 comprises 13 residues. The V gene's germline CDR1 is MNHEY and CDR2 SVGAGI.

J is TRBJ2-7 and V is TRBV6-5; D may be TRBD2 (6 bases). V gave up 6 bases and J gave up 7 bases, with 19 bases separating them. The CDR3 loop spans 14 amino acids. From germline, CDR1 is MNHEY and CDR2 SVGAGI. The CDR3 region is CASSLGGVPMEQYF. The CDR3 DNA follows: TGTGCCAGCAGCCTCGGGGGAGTTCCTATGGAGCAGTACTTC.

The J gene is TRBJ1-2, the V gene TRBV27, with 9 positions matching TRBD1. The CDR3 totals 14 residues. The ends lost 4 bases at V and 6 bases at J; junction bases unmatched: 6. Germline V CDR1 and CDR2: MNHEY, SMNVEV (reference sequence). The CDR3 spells CASSYTGTGNGYTF. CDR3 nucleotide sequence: TGTGCCAGCAGTTACACCGGGACAGGGAATGGCTACACCTTC.

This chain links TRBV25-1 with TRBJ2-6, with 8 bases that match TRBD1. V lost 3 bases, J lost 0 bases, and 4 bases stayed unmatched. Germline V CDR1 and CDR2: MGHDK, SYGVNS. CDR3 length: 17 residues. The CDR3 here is CASSDGTGFSGANVLTF. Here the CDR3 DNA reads TGTGCCAGCAGTGATGGGACAGGTTTCTCTGGGGCCAACGTCCTGACTTTC.

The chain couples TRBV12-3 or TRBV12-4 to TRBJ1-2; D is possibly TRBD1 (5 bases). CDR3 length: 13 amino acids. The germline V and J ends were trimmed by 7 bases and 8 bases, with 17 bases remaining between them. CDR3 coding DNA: TGTGCCAGCACCTTGGCGGGGGGTAGGGGCTACACCTTC. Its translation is CASTLAGGRGYTF.

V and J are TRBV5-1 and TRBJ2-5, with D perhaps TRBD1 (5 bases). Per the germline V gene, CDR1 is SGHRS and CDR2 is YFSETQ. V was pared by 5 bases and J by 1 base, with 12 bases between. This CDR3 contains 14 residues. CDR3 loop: CASRPWGSQETQYF. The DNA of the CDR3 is TGCGCCAGCAGGCCTTGGGGCAGCCAAGAGACCCAGTACTTC.

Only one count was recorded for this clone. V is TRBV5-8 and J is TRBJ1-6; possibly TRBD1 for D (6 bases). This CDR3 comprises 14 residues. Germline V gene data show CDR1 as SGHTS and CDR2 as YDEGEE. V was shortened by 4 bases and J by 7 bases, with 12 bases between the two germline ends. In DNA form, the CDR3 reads TGTGCCAGCAGCCAGGGACACTTCAATTCACCCCTCCACTTT. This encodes CASSQGHFNSPLHF.

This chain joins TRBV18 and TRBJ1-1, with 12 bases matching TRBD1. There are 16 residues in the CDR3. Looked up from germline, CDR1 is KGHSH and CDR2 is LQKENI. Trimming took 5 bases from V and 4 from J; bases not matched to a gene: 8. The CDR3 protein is CASSGGTGGGGTEAFF. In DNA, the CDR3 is TGTGCCAGCTCAGGCGGGACAGGGGGCGGGGGCACTGAAGCTTTCTTT.

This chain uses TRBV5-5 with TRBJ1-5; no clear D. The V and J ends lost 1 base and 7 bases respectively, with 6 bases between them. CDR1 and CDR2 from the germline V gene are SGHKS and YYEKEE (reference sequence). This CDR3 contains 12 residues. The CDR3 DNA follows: TGTGCCAGCAGCTTGTCGGGACAGCCCCAGCATTTT. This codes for CASSLSGQPQHF. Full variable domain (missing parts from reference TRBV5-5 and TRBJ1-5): DAGVTQSPTHLIKTRGQQVTLRCSPISGHKSVSWYQQVLGQGPQFIFQYYEKEERGRGNFPDRFSARQFPNYSSELNVNALLLGDSALYLCASSLSGQPQHFGDGTRLSIL.

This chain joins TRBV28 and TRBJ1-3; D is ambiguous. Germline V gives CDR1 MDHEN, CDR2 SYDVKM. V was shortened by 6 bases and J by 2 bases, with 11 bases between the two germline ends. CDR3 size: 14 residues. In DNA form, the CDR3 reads TGTGCCAGCAGGTCGGGGAATCCTGGAAACACCATATATTTT. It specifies CASRSGNPGNTIYF.

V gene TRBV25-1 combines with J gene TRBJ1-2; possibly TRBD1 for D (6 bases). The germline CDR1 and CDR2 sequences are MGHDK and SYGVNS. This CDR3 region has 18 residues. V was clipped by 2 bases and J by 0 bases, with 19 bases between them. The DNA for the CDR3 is TGTGCCAGCAGTGAAGGTTGGGGGTTGGGGGACACTAACTATGGCTACACCTTC. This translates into CASSEGWGLGDTNYGYTF.

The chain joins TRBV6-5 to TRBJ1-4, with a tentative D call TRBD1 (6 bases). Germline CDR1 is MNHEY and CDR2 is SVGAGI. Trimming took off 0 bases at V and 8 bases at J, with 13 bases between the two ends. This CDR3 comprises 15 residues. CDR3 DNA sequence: TGTGCCAGCAGTTACTCGGGGCAGGGGAGCGAAAAACTGTTTTTT. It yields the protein CASSYSGQGSEKLFF.

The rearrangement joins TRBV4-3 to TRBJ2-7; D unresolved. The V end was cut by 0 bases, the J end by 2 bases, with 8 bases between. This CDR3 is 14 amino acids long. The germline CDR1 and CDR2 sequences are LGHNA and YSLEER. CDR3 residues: CASSQDSVTYEQYF. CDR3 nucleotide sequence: TGCGCCAGCAGCCAAGACAGTGTTACCTACGAGCAGTACTTC.

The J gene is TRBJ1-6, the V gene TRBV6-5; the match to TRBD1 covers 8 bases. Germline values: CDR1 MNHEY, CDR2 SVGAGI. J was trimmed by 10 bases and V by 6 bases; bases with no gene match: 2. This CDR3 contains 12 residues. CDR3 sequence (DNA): TGTGCCAGCAGAAGGGACAGGTCACCCCTCCACTTT. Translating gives CASRRDRSPLHF.

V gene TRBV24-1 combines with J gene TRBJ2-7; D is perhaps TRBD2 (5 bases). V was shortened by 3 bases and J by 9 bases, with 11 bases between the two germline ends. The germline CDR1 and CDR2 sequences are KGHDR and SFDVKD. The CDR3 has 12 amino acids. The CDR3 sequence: CATSDEGLAQYF. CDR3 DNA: TGTGCCACCAGTGATGAAGGACTGGCGCAGTACTTC.

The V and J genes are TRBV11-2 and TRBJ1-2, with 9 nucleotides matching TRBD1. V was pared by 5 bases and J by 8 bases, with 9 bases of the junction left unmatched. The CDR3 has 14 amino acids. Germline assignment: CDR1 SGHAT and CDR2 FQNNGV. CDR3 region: CASSNRDRERGYTF. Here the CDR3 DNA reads TGTGCCAGCAGCAACCGGGACAGGGAACGGGGCTACACCTTC.

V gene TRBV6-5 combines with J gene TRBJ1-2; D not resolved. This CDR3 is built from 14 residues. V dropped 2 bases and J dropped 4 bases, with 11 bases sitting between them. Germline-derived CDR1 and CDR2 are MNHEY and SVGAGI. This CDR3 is CASSYKRNFYGYTF. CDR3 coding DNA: TGTGCCAGCAGTTACAAGAGGAATTTCTATGGCTACACCTTC.

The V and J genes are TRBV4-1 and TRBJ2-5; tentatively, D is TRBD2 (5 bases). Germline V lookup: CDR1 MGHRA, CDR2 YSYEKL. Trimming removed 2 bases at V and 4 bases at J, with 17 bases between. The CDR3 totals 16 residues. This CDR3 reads CASSQWLRGGPETQYF. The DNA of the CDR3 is TGCGCCAGCAGCCAATGGCTAAGAGGAGGCCCAGAGACCCAGTACTTC.

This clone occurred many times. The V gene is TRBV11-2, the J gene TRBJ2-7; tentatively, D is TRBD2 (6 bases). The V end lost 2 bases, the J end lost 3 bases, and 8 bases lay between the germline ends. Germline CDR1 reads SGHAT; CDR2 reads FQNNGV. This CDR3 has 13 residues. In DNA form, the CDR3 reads TGTGCCAGCAGCTTACCGGGGGTCTACGAGCAGTACTTC. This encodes CASSLPGVYEQYF. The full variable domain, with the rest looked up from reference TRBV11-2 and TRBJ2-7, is EAGVAQSPRYKIIEKRQSVAFWCNPISGHATLYWYQQILGQGPKLLIQFQNNGVVDDSQLPKDRFSAERLKGVDSTLKIQPAKLEDSAVYLCASSLPGVYEQYFGPGTRLTVT.

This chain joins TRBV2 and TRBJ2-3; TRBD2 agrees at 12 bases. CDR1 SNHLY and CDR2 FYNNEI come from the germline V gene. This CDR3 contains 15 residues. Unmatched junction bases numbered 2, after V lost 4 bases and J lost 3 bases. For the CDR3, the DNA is TGTGCCAGCAGTGTACTAGCGGGAGGAACAGATACGCAGTATTTT. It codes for CASSVLAGGTDTQYF.

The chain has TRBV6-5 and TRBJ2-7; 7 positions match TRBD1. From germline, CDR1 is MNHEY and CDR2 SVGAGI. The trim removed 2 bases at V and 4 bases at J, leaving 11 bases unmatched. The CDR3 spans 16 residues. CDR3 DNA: TGTGCCAGCAGTTACCCCGACGGACAGGCTTCTTACGAGCAGTACTTC. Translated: CASSYPDGQASYEQYF.

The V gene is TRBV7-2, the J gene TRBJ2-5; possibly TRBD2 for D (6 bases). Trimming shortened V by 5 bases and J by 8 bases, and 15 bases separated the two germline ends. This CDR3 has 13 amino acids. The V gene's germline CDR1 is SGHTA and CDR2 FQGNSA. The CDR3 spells CASSRGTAGTQYF. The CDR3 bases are TGTGCCAGCAGCCGAGGAACGGCGGGAACCCAGTACTTC.

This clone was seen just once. This chain's CDR3 is CATSGTGHQPQHF. In nucleotides, the CDR3 is TGTGCCACCAGCGGGACAGGTCATCAGCCCCAGCATTTT. This rearrangement joins TRBV15 to TRBJ1-5, with 8 nucleotides matching TRBD1. J lost 5 bases, V lost 5 bases, and 2 bases had no gene match. The CDR3 is 13 residues long. The V gene's germline CDR1 is LNHNV and CDR2 YYDKDF (reference sequence).

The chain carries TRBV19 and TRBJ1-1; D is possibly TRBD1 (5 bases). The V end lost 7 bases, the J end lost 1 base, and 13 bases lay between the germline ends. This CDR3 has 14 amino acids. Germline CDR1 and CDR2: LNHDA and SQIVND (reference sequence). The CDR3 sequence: CASTFPGSNTEAFF. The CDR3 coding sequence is TGTGCCAGTACCTTCCCAGGGTCGAACACTGAAGCTTTCTTT.

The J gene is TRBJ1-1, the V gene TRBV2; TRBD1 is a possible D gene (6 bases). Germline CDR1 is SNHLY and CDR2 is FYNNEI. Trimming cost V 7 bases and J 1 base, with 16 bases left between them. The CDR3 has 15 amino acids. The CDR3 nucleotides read TGTGCCAGCACCAAGGGAACAGGGCCGAACACTGAAGCTTTCTTT. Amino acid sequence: CASTKGTGPNTEAFF.

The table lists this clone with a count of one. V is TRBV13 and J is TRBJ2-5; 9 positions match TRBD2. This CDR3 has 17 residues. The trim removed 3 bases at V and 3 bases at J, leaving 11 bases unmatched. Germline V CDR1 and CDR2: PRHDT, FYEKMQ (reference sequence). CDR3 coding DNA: TGTGCCAGCAGCTTTCCTCTGGGACTAGCAGGCGAAGAGACCCAGTACTTC. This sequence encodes CASSFPLGLAGEETQYF.